This T cell receptor (beta chain) was found in a study of OX40 agonist ivuxolimab in advanced cancers. TCRdb's table, derived via immunoSEQ multiplex PCR, lists solely in-frame clones and lacks some. Here the sample spans 45,000 to 65,000 clones, approximately 80% being singletons. Germline V lookup: CDR1 SGHDT, CDR2 YYEEEE. The CDR3 has 17 residues. V dropped 3 bases and J dropped 9; count of bases not matched to a gene: 14. This clonotype was sampled from an adult with an advanced solid tumor such as melanoma, head and neck, liver or kidney cancer. Sequencing was performed on CD4+ or CD8+ T cells sorted from blood, taken in a trial of the OX40 agonist ivuxolimab. The chain employs TRBV5-6 and TRBJ1-6, with 8 positions matching TRBD1. The CDR3 nucleotides are TGTGCCAGCAGCTGGGGGTTAGGACAGGGATCAAGTTCACCCCTCCACTTT. This translates into CASSWGLGQGSSSPLHF.